Shown below are 29 T cell receptor beta chains from a single sample sequenced in a study of blood T cell repertoires in COVID-19. The method was immunoSEQ multiplex PCR; TCRdb's version includes in-frame clones alone and lacks a portion of them. The sample has 200,000 to 250,000 clones, around 80% seen once. Sequencing was performed on peripheral blood. All receptors derive from a woman of 80 years or more with acute or convalescent COVID-19.

This sequence joins TRBV29-1 and TRBJ2-7, with a weak D call TRBD2 (5 bases). The CDR3 totals 12 residues. V lost 4 bases to trimming and J lost 5 bases, with 12 bases between them. CDR1 SQVTM and CDR2 ANQGSEA come from the germline V gene. CDR3 residues: CSVVELGDEQYF. In nucleotides, the CDR3 is TGCAGCGTTGTCGAGCTCGGGGACGAGCAGTACTTC.

The J gene is TRBJ2-1, the V gene TRBV27; a possible D gene is TRBD1 (6 bases). CDR3 size: 13 residues. Germline CDR1 MNHEY, CDR2 SMNVEV (reference sequence). Deletions cut 3 bases from V and 9 bases from J, with 12 bases between. CDR3 amino acids: CASSLKGGSEQFF. The CDR3 nucleotides read TGTGCCAGCAGTTTGAAAGGGGGAAGTGAGCAGTTCTTC.

V is TRBV30 and J is TRBJ1-3; possible D gene TRBD1, 6 bases. Germline loops: CDR1 GTSNPN, CDR2 SVGIG (reference sequence). The CDR3 loop spans 13 amino acids. V lost 4 bases to trimming and J lost 4 bases, with 11 bases between them. The CDR3 region is CAWNPDRGNTIYF. CDR3 coding DNA: TGTGCCTGGAACCCGGACAGAGGAAACACCATATATTTT.

In DNA form, the CDR3 reads TGCAGCGTTGTCCCCAGCCTAGGCCGGGTCCGCAATGAGCAGTTCTTC. Translating gives CSVVPSLGRVRNEQFF. This rearrangement joins TRBV29-1 to TRBJ2-1; D is ambiguous. The germline gives CDR1 SQVTM, CDR2 ANQGSEA. Trimming removed 4 bases from V and 6 bases from J, with 22 bases in between. The CDR3 contains 16 residues.

The chain has TRBV19 and TRBJ1-1; D perhaps matches TRBD1 (6 bases). Looked up from germline, CDR1 is LNHDA and CDR2 is SQIVND (reference sequence). CDR3 size: 17 residues. Between the trimmed V and J ends, which lost 7 bases and 4 bases, there was a span of 25 bases. For the CDR3, the DNA is TGTGCCAGTACCCCGCAGCCCAGGGGTGGATGGGTCACTGAAGCTTTCTTT. It translates to CASTPQPRGGWVTEAFF.

The chain recombines TRBV7-8 with TRBJ2-1; 8 bases agree with TRBD2. With V trimmed by 5 bases and J by 12 bases, 15 bases remained unmatched. CDR1 SGHVS and CDR2 FQNEAQ come from the germline V gene. The CDR3 is made up of 15 amino acids. CDR3 amino acids: CASSRAGVPSIVQFF. The CDR3 DNA reads as TGTGCCAGCAGCCGAGCGGGAGTGCCCTCTATTGTGCAGTTCTTC.

The V gene is TRBV5-1, the J gene TRBJ2-5, with D possibly being TRBD2 (5 bases). CDR3 length equals 13 residues. Germline V gives CDR1 SGHRS, CDR2 YFSETQ. V lost 0 bases and J 5 bases, leaving 8 bases between the germline ends. This CDR3 is CASSLGWRETQYF. The CDR3 DNA sequence: TGCGCCAGCAGCTTGGGGTGGAGGGAGACCCAGTACTTC.

This clone came up a few times. V is TRBV19 and J is TRBJ2-5; TRBD2 is a possible D gene (5 bases). This CDR3 contains 12 residues. V was shortened by 6 bases and J by 7 bases, with 12 bases between the two germline ends. The germline CDR1 and CDR2 sequences are LNHDA and SQIVND (reference sequence). This chain's CDR3 is CASSPYEGTQYF. CDR3 sequence (DNA): TGTGCCAGTAGCCCTTATGAGGGGACCCAGTACTTC.

To note about this clone: This same CDR3 is encoded by further DNA sequences in the sample. The chain joins TRBV27 to TRBJ1-2; 9 positions match TRBD1. There are 13 residues in the CDR3. CDR1 and CDR2 from the germline V gene are MNHEY and SMNVEV (reference sequence). With V trimmed by 6 bases and J by 7 bases, 6 bases remained unmatched. The CDR3 loop is CASRPTGGFGYTF. Here the CDR3 DNA reads TGTGCCAGCAGGCCGACAGGGGGTTTTGGCTACACCTTC.

This clone has a single count. V gene TRBV19 combines with J gene TRBJ1-5, with D possibly matching TRBD1 (6 bases). This CDR3 region has 15 residues. V shed 1 base and J shed 5 bases, with 12 bases lying between them. Per germline, CDR1 LNHDA and CDR2 SQIVND (reference sequence). The CDR3 reads CASSIVGRGDQPQHF. The DNA of the CDR3 is TGTGCCAGTAGTATAGTGGGGAGGGGGGATCAGCCCCAGCATTTT.

This clone has only a few counts. This rearrangement joins TRBV4-3 to TRBJ2-3; no definite D call. V was clipped by 0 bases and J by 0 bases, with 10 bases between them. Germline loops: CDR1 LGHNA, CDR2 YSLEER. The CDR3 totals 16 residues. The CDR3 spells CASSQDYSPSTDTQYF. DNA for the CDR3: TGCGCCAGCAGCCAAGATTACAGTCCCAGCACAGATACGCAGTATTTT.

The chain couples TRBV6-1 to TRBJ1-3; tentative D call: TRBD1 (6 bases). Germline loops: CDR1 MNHNS, CDR2 SASEGT. This CDR3 spans 17 amino acids. The V and J ends lost 1 base and 2 bases respectively, with 15 bases between them. CDR3 sequence (DNA): TGTGCCAGCAGTGAAGGCACAGGGTGGTACACTGGAAACACCATATATTTT. Translating gives CASSEGTGWYTGNTIYF.

The chain employs TRBV3-1 (or the pseudogene TRBV3-2) and TRBJ1-3; D not certain. V was cut by 1 base and J by 6 bases, with 7 bases left in between. CDR3 length: 13 residues. The V gene's germline CDR1 is LGHDT and CDR2 YNNKEL (reference sequence). The CDR3 spells CASSQGDANTIYF. CDR3 coding DNA: TGTGCCAGCAGCCAAGGAGATGCAAACACCATATATTTT.

J is TRBJ1-6 and V is TRBV7-8; D is unresolved. This CDR3 is 15 amino acids long. Germline loops: CDR1 SGHVS, CDR2 FQNEAQ. V dropped 1 base and J dropped 5 bases, with 9 bases sitting between them. The CDR3 region is CASSLVRSDNSPLHF. CDR3 DNA sequence: TGTGCCAGCAGCTTAGTGAGGAGTGATAATTCACCCCTCCACTTT.

The chain recombines TRBV30 with TRBJ2-7, with 7 positions matching TRBD2. J was trimmed by 5 bases and V by 4 bases; bases with no gene match: 17. There are 16 residues in the CDR3. Germline V CDR1 and CDR2: GTSNPN, SVGIG (reference sequence). CDR3 protein: CAWTPGGRGVVDEQYF. Here the CDR3 DNA reads TGTGCCTGGACCCCCGGGGGGAGGGGCGTGGTCGACGAGCAGTACTTC.

The chain joins TRBV27 to TRBJ1-5, with 10 nucleotides matching TRBD1. V trimming: 5 bases; J trimming: 3 bases; junction bases outside the gene matches: 7. The CDR3 consists of 16 residues. Germline CDR1 is MNHEY and CDR2 is SMNVEV (reference sequence). This chain's CDR3 is CASSQGTGAFNQPQHF. The CDR3 coding sequence is TGTGCCAGCAGTCAAGGGACAGGGGCCTTCAATCAGCCCCAGCATTTT.

This chain joins TRBV5-8 and TRBJ2-3; 10 bases are a match to TRBD2. Germline assignment: CDR1 SGHTS and CDR2 YDEGEE. The ends lost 4 bases at V and 7 bases at J; junction bases unmatched: 12. CDR3 size: 16 residues. CDR3 amino acids: CASSLQRASGGYTQYF. The CDR3 bases are TGTGCCAGCAGCCTTCAAAGGGCTAGCGGGGGTTATACGCAGTATTTT.

The V and J genes are TRBV18 and TRBJ1-3, with a possible D match to TRBD1 (6 bases). The germline gives CDR1 KGHSH, CDR2 LQKENI. The CDR3 is 14 residues long. Trimming left V 2 bases short and J 3 bases short, with 8 bases between. CDR3 in DNA: TGTGCCAGCTCACCAGAAGGGGGTGGAAACACCATATATTTT. Residues: CASSPEGGGNTIYF.

This clone was picked up many times. V gene TRBV29-1 combines with J gene TRBJ2-7, with 10 nucleotides matching TRBD1. The CDR3 has 12 residues. Germline lookup yields CDR1 SQVTM and CDR2 ANQGSEA. Germline trimming cut 4 bases from V and 6 bases from J; bases unmatched to any gene: 3. The chain's CDR3 is CSVGTGGAEQYF. The CDR3 DNA reads as TGCAGCGTTGGGACAGGGGGGGCCGAGCAGTACTTC.

V gene TRBV2 combines with J gene TRBJ1-1, with 9 bases fitting TRBD1. Germline V gene sequence: CDR1 SNHLY, CDR2 FYNNEI. The CDR3 length is 16 residues. Trimming took 4 bases from V and 3 from J; bases not matched to a gene: 9. The CDR3 reads CASSAPPGTGYTEAFF. The CDR3 DNA is TGTGCCAGCAGTGCTCCTCCCGGGACAGGGTACACTGAAGCTTTCTTT.

The V call is TRBV19, the J call TRBJ1-4; D is unclear. V lost 5 bases and J 10 bases, leaving 14 bases between the germline ends. The length of the CDR3 is 13 residues. Germline-derived CDR1 and CDR2 are LNHDA and SQIVND (reference sequence). CDR3 bases: TGTGCCAGTAGTGAACCGGGAGTTAGAAAACTGTTTTTT. Translating gives CASSEPGVRKLFF.

This clone was recorded a few times. The rearrangement joins TRBV7-9 to TRBJ2-2; TRBD1 matches at 10 bases. The junction had 3 bases not matched to a gene; V was cut back by 5 bases and J by 0 bases. Per the germline V gene, CDR1 is SEHNR and CDR2 is FQNEAQ (reference sequence). The CDR3 has 16 amino acids. The chain's CDR3 is CASSLGQGANTGELFF. DNA for the CDR3: TGTGCCAGCAGCCTAGGACAGGGGGCGAACACCGGGGAGCTGTTTTTT.

The V call is TRBV19, the J call TRBJ1-5, with D perhaps matching TRBD1 (6 bases). The germline V and J ends were trimmed by 1 base and 6 bases, with 16 bases remaining between them. This CDR3 has 16 amino acids. Germline values: CDR1 LNHDA, CDR2 SQIVND (reference sequence). Here the CDR3 DNA reads TGTGCCAGTAGTATAGGTGTCAGGGGCAGGGGTCAGCCCCAGCATTTT. This encodes CASSIGVRGRGQPQHF.

CDR3 nucleotide sequence: TGTGCCAGCAGCAACCGGGACAGGGCCCAAGAGACCCAGTACTTC. This translates into CASSNRDRAQETQYF. This chain connects TRBV21-1 to TRBJ2-5; the table gives TRBD1 as D, unverified against the DNA. TRBV21-1 is described as a pseudogene. The CDR3 has 15 residues.

A single count supports this clone. V and J are TRBV7-9 and TRBJ1-4; 10 bases map to TRBD1. This CDR3 has 14 amino acids. Germline CDR1 is SEHNR and CDR2 is FQNEAQ (reference sequence). After removal of 3 bases from V and 7 bases from J, the junction contained 2 bases not matched to a gene. CDR3 nucleotides: TGTGCCAGCAGCTTCGGACAGGGGGTTGAAAAACTGTTTTTT. It encodes CASSFGQGVEKLFF.

This clone was detected a few times. The chain employs TRBV28 and TRBJ1-2; D call uncertain. Per germline, CDR1 MDHEN and CDR2 SYDVKM. This CDR3 comprises 14 residues. Trimming shortened V by 2 bases and J by 4 bases, and 11 bases separated the two germline ends. The CDR3, as DNA: TGTGCCAGCAGTTTAGTTGGGCCCATCTATGGCTACACCTTC. Encoded protein: CASSLVGPIYGYTF.

This clone was recorded only once. The rearrangement links TRBV7-8 to TRBJ2-1, with 7 positions matching TRBD2. This CDR3 is built from 15 residues. The J segment lost 6 bases and the V segment lost 1 base, leaving 6 bases of the junction unmatched. CDR1 is SGHVS, CDR2 FQNEAQ, per germline. In DNA form, the CDR3 reads TGTGCCAGCAGCTTAGGCGGGAGCCCCTTCAATGAGCAGTTCTTC. It encodes CASSLGGSPFNEQFF.

The chain joins TRBV4-3 to TRBJ1-2; D is perhaps TRBD1 (5 bases). V was shortened by 4 bases and J by 7 bases, with 22 bases between the two germline ends. Germline loops: CDR1 LGHNA, CDR2 YSLEER. This CDR3 comprises 16 residues. For the CDR3, the DNA is TGCGCCAGCAGCCCTAACCCCATTACAGGCCCCTCTGGCTACACCTTC. Translating it yields CASSPNPITGPSGYTF.

CDR3 region: CSVGTSAESQYF. CDR3 bases: TGCAGCGTTGGTACTAGCGCCGAATCGCAGTATTTT. The genes are TRBV29-1 and TRBJ2-3; 7 nucleotides line up with TRBD2. The CDR3 totals 12 residues. Germline V gene data show CDR1 as SQVTM and CDR2 as ANQGSEA. Trimming took 4 bases from V and 10 from J; bases not matched to a gene: 8.